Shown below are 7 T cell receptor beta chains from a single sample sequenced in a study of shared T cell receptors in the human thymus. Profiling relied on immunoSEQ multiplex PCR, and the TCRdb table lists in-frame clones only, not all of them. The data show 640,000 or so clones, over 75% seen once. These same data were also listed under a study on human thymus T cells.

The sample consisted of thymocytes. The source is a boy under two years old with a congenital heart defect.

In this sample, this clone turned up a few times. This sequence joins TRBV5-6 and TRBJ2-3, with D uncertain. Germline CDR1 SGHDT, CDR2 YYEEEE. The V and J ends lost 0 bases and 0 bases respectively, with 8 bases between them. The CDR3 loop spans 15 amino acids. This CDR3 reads CASSLVEASTDTQYF. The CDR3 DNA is TGTGCCAGCAGCTTGGTAGAGGCCAGCACAGATACGCAGTATTTT.

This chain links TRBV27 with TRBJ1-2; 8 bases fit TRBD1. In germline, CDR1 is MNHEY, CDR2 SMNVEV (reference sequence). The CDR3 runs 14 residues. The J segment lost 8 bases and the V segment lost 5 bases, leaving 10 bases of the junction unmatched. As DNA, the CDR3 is TGTGCCAGCAGTCACTCAGGGGGCGCAGGAGGCTACACCTTC. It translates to CASSHSGGAGGYTF.

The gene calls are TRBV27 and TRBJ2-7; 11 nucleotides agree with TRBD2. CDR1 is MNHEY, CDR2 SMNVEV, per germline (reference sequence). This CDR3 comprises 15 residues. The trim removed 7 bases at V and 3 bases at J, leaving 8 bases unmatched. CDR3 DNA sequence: TGTGCCAGCATGGGACTAGCGGAAACTAACTACGAGCAGTACTTC. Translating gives CASMGLAETNYEQYF.

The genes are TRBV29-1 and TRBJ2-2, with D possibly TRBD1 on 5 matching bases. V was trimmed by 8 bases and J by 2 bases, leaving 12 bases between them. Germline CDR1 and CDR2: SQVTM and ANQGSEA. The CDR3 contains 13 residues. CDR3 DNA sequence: TGCAGCCCCAGGACACTTAACACCGGGGAGCTGTTTTTT. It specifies CSPRTLNTGELFF.

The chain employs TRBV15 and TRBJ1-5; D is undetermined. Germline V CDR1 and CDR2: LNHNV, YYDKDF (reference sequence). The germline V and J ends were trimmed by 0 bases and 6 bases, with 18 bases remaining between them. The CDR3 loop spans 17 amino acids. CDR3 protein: CATSREPPRGGGQPQHF. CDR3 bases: TGTGCCACCAGCAGAGAGCCCCCACGGGGAGGCGGTCAGCCCCAGCATTTT. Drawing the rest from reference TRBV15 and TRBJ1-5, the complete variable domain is DAMVIQNPRYQVTQFGKPVTLSCSQTLNHNVMYWYQQKSSQAPKLLFHYYDKDFNNEADTPDNFQSRRPNTSFCFLDIRSPGLGDTAMYLCATSREPPRGGGQPQHFGDGTRLSIL.

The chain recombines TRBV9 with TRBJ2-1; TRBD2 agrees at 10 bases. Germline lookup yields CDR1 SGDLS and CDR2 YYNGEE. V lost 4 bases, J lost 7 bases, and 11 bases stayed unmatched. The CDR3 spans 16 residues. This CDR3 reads CASSSLEREGKNEQFF. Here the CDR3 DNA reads TGTGCCAGCAGCTCTTTGGAGCGGGAGGGGAAGAATGAGCAGTTCTTC.

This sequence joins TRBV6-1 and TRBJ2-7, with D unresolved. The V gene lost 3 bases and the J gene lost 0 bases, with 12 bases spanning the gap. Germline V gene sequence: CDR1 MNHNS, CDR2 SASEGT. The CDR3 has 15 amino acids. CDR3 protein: CASSDSGSFSYEQYF. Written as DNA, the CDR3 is TGTGCCAGCAGTGATAGTGGTAGCTTCTCCTACGAGCAGTACTTC.